This T cell receptor beta chain was identified in a study of blood T cell repertoires in COVID-19. Assay used: immunoSEQ multiplex PCR; TCRdb lists only in-frame clones, some missing. The sample comprises approximately 230,000 clones, around nine tenths of which are singletons, and under 1.5% rests with the top ten. This clone was counted a single time. The CDR3 sequence is 16 residues long. Germline V CDR1 and CDR2: LGHDT, YNNKEL (reference sequence). J lost 9 bases, V lost 5 bases, and 18 bases had no gene match. The sequenced material came from peripheral blood. The chain has TRBV3-1 (or the pseudogene TRBV3-2) and TRBJ2-7; 8 bases fit TRBD2. The sequence was obtained from a man older than 75 with acute or convalescent COVID-19. This CDR3 reads CASSLGLLADQGGQYF. The CDR3 DNA follows: TGTGCCAGCAGCTTAGGTTTACTAGCGGATCAAGGGGGGCAGTACTTC.